These T cell receptor beta chains were read from a single sample in a study of blood T cell repertoires in COVID-19. Profiling relied on immunoSEQ multiplex PCR, and the TCRdb table lists in-frame clones only, not all of them. Altogether about 210,000 clones are present, approximately 80% being singletons, with the ten largest covering around 13%. Sequencing was performed on peripheral blood. These receptors originate from a human donor in a cohort sampled during active COVID-19. Each CDR3 is given with its conserved first and last residue. The D gene is left open where the match is weak. Clone size is given for some rows only: seen once, a few or many times, or a class if the clone is expanded.

d_call | j_call | v_call | clone_size | cdr3_aa | cdr3_nt
TRBD1 | TRBJ2-4 | TRBV28 | - | CASSSPGQTDIQYF | TGTGCCAGCAGTTCTCCGGGACAGACGGACATTCAGTACTTC
- | TRBJ2-1 | TRBV7-2 | - | CASSLGAGGDEQFF | TGTGCCAGCAGCTTAGGAGCTGGGGGCGATGAGCAGTTCTTC
- | TRBJ1-2 | TRBV5-6 | - | CASSLFTQEIYGYTF | TGTGCCAGCAGCTTGTTTACACAGGAGATCTATGGCTACACCTTC
- | TRBJ1-2 | TRBV4-3 | - | CASSQEGPGRHYGYTF | TGCGCCAGCAGCCAGGAGGGGCCAGGGCGACACTATGGCTACACCTTC
- | TRBJ1-4 | TRBV4-3 | - | CASSLIGATNEKLFF | TGCGCCAGCAGCCTCATCGGGGCAACTAATGAAAAACTGTTTTTT
- | TRBJ1-2 | TRBV10-2 | once | CASSDDCCTGYTF | TGCGCCAGCAGTGACGACTGCTGTACGGGCTACACCTTC
TRBD1 | TRBJ2-3 | TRBV24-1 | - | CATSGRTGERTDTQYF | TGTGCCACCAGTGGCCGCACAGGGGAACGAACAGATACGCAGTATTTT
TRBD1 | TRBJ1-1 | TRBV10-3 | - | CATQGQSNTEAFF | TGTGCCACCCAGGGACAGTCGAACACTGAAGCTTTCTTT
TRBD1 | TRBJ1-5 | TRBV18 | - | CASSPLPGQGAGYQPQHF | TGTGCCAGCTCACCACTTCCGGGACAGGGGGCGGGATATCAGCCCCAGCATTTT
- | TRBJ2-5 | TRBV27 | - | CASRPSTGPQETQYF | TGTGCCAGCAGACCATCGACAGGTCCCCAAGAGACCCAGTACTTC
- | TRBJ1-4 | TRBV5-1 | - | CASSLVRYNEKLFF | TGCGCCAGCAGCTTGGTCAGATATAATGAAAAACTGTTTTTT
- | TRBJ1-3 | TRBV5-6 | once | CASSFRSHSGNTIYF | TGTGCCAGCAGCTTTCGCTCACACTCTGGAAACACCATATATTTT
- | TRBJ1-1 | TRBV7-2 | - | CASRRQGNTEAFF | TGTGCCAGCAGACGTCAGGGGAACACTGAAGCTTTCTTT
- | TRBJ1-1 | TRBV2 | - | CASGRDRQAPEAFF | TGTGCCAGCGGAAGAGATAGACAGGCCCCTGAAGCTTTCTTT
- | TRBJ2-3 | TRBV5-1 | few | CASSLRSISGGADTQYF | TGCGCCAGCAGCCTTCGATCTATTAGTGGGGGCGCAGATACGCAGTATTTT
TRBD2 | TRBJ2-3 | TRBV13 | - | CASSSGLAGGSTDTQYF | TGTGCCAGCAGCTCTGGACTAGCGGGGGGGAGCACAGATACGCAGTATTTT
- | TRBJ1-1 | TRBV7-9 | - | CASSLSAQGTEAFF | TGTGCCAGCAGCTTATCTGCCCAGGGGACTGAAGCTTTCTTT
TRBD2 | TRBJ2-1 | TRBV7-8 | - | CASSAPGLAVSYNEQFF | TGTGCCAGCAGTGCGCCGGGACTAGCTGTCTCCTACAATGAGCAGTTCTTC
TRBD2 | TRBJ2-3 | TRBV4-2 | few | CASSPLGSSGSTDTQYF | TGTGCCAGCAGCCCCCTAGGGTCTAGCGGATCCACAGATACGCAGTATTTT
TRBD2 | TRBJ2-3 | TRBV27 | - | CASSLTSGGLEARRTDTQYF | TGTGCCAGCAGTTTGACTAGCGGGGGCCTAGAGGCCAGGAGAACAGATACGCAGTATTTT
TRBD1 | TRBJ1-2 | TRBV27 | - | CASRSQGLYGYTF | TGTGCCAGCAGATCACAGGGGCTCTATGGCTACACCTTC
- | TRBJ1-2 | TRBV10-3 | - | CAISESGGAGGYTF | TGTGCCATCAGTGAGTCGGGGGGGGCTGGAGGCTACACCTTC
TRBD2 | TRBJ2-1 | TRBV27 | few | CASSSSGGFYNEQFF | TGTGCCAGCAGTTCTAGCGGGGGGTTCTACAATGAGCAGTTCTTC
- | TRBJ2-3 | TRBV3-1/TRBV3-2 | - | CASSQGAGGGGGTDTQYF | TGTGCCAGCAGCCAGGGGGCCGGAGGGGGAGGGGGCACAGATACGCAGTATTTT
- | TRBJ1-1 | TRBV19 | - | CASSIDQRGGIPNTEAFF | TGTGCCAGTAGTATAGATCAGCGGGGGGGGATACCGAACACTGAAGCTTTCTTT
- | TRBJ2-1 | TRBV6-4 | - | CASSGEQGNEQFF | TGTGCCAGCAGTGGGGAGCAGGGGAATGAGCAGTTCTTC
TRBD1 | TRBJ1-6 | TRBV7-2 | - | CASSLNTGANSPLHF | TGTGCCAGCAGCCTCAACACAGGGGCAAATTCACCCCTCCACTTT
- | TRBJ2-1 | TRBV9 | - | CASSVATSFNEQFF | TGTGCCAGCAGCGTGGCCACTAGCTTCAATGAGCAGTTCTTC
TRBD1 | TRBJ1-5 | TRBV28 | - | CASSSMGQGADQPQHF | TGTGCCAGCAGCTCTATGGGACAGGGGGCCGATCAGCCCCAGCATTTT
TRBD1 | TRBJ1-2 | TRBV29-1 | - | CSEVGGQGIDGYTF | TGCAGCGAGGTGGGGGGACAGGGGATCGATGGCTACACCTTC
- | TRBJ2-3 | TRBV3-1/TRBV3-2 | once | CASSPSGDTQYF | TGTGCCAGCAGCCCCAGCGGAGATACGCAGTATTTT